The rows below give T cell receptor beta chains drawn from one sample of a study of T cell repertoires in cytomegalovirus infection. TCRdb re-analysed the reads in MiXCR, keeping a single row per CDR3 protein. The data show around 630,000 distinct CDR3 sequences, approximately 24% seen once. The sample comprised CD8+ T cells from PBMCs. These receptors all stem from a human donor in good health (CMV status not recorded). Some clones in this sample may be carry-over from other donors' samples. Both conserved end residues are part of each CDR3. A D gene is named only where the DNA matches it firmly. Size is stated for part of the rows, as once, few or many counts, or as a class when the clone is expanded.

v_gene: TRBV28
j_gene: TRBJ1-1
d_gene: NA
abundance: NA
CDR3nt: TGTGCCAGCAGTCACAGGGACTTGGCTTTCTTT
CDR3aa: CASSHRDLAFF

v_gene: TRBV12-3/TRBV12-4
j_gene: TRBJ2-7
d_gene: NA
abundance: few
CDR3nt: TGTGCCAGCAGTTGGACAGTCTACGAGCAGTACTTC
CDR3aa: CASSWTVYEQYF

v_gene: TRBV7-8
j_gene: TRBJ1-1
d_gene: NA
abundance: many
CDR3nt: TGTGCCAGCAGCTCAAGTATTACCGGGACGGAAGCACACAAAGCTTTCTTT
CDR3aa: CASSSSITGTEAHKAFF

v_gene: TRBV7-6
j_gene: TRBJ2-7
d_gene: NA
abundance: few
CDR3nt: TGTGCCAGCAGCCAAAGGATTGGTCTAACCTACGAGCAGTACTTC
CDR3aa: CASSQRIGLTYEQYF

v_gene: TRBV10-3
j_gene: TRBJ2-3
d_gene: TRBD1
abundance: NA
CDR3nt: TGTGCCATCAGATGGCCGGGACAGGGTGTAACAGATACGCAGTATTTT
CDR3aa: CAIRWPGQGVTDTQYF

v_gene: TRBV13
j_gene: TRBJ2-1
d_gene: TRBD1
abundance: few
CDR3nt: TGTGCCAGCAGCTTAACCTCGGACAGGGAGGTATCCTACAATGAGCAGTTCTTC
CDR3aa: CASSLTSDREVSYNEQFF

v_gene: TRBV12-3/TRBV12-4
j_gene: TRBJ1-2
d_gene: TRBD1
abundance: few
CDR3nt: TGTGCCAGCAGTGCGACAGGGGGCTATGGCTACACCTTC
CDR3aa: CASSATGGYGYTF

v_gene: TRBV29-1
j_gene: TRBJ1-2
d_gene: NA
abundance: few
CDR3nt: TGCAGCGTTGACAGGGGATCGCCCTACACCTTC
CDR3aa: CSVDRGSPYTF

v_gene: TRBV11-3
j_gene: TRBJ2-5
d_gene: NA
abundance: NA
CDR3nt: TGTGCCAGCAGCTTACGGGGGGCTGCGGAGACCCAGTACTTC
CDR3aa: CASSLRGAAETQYF

v_gene: TRBV20-1
j_gene: TRBJ2-1
d_gene: NA
abundance: few
CDR3nt: TGCAGTGCTAGAGATCAACGGGGCAGGGTGTACAATGAGCAGTTCTTC
CDR3aa: CSARDQRGRVYNEQFF

v_gene: TRBV2
j_gene: TRBJ2-3
d_gene: TRBD2
abundance: NA
CDR3nt: TGTGCCAGCAAACGTTCGGGGGGAGGTACAGATACGCAGTATTTT
CDR3aa: CASKRSGGGTDTQYF

v_gene: TRBV12-3/TRBV12-4
j_gene: TRBJ2-3
d_gene: TRBD2
abundance: NA
CDR3nt: TGTGCCAGCAGCCCGGGACTAGACATCATCACAGATACGCAGTATTTT
CDR3aa: CASSPGLDIITDTQYF

v_gene: TRBV7-9
j_gene: TRBJ2-3
d_gene: TRBD1
abundance: NA
CDR3nt: TGTGCCAGCAGCTTAGAAGGGCGACAGGGGGCATATACGCAGTATTTT
CDR3aa: CASSLEGRQGAYTQYF

v_gene: TRBV29-1
j_gene: TRBJ1-2
d_gene: NA
abundance: few
CDR3nt: TGCAGCGTTGAGACGGCCAGGAATTTGGCTAACTATGGCTACACCTTC
CDR3aa: CSVETARNLANYGYTF

v_gene: TRBV4-1
j_gene: TRBJ2-1
d_gene: TRBD2
abundance: many
CDR3nt: TGTGCCAGCAGTCCCCTAGCGGACTACAATGAGCAGTTCTTC
CDR3aa: CASSPLADYNEQFF

v_gene: TRBV7-3
j_gene: TRBJ2-1
d_gene: NA
abundance: NA
CDR3nt: TGTGCCAGCAGCTTAAAGGGTCCCACTAGTTCCTACAATGAGCAGTTCTTC
CDR3aa: CASSLKGPTSSYNEQFF

v_gene: TRBV6-6
j_gene: TRBJ2-3
d_gene: NA
abundance: NA
CDR3nt: TGTGCCAGCAGTTACAATCGGGGCAGCACAGATACGCAGTATTTT
CDR3aa: CASSYNRGSTDTQYF

v_gene: TRBV28
j_gene: TRBJ2-3
d_gene: NA
abundance: few
CDR3nt: TGTGCCAGCAGCGGGACTGCGATCACAGATACGCAGTATTTT
CDR3aa: CASSGTAITDTQYF

v_gene: TRBV7-9
j_gene: TRBJ1-1
d_gene: NA
abundance: many
CDR3nt: TGTGCCAGCAGCTCCCCTATGGGCAGAGAAGCTTTCTTT
CDR3aa: CASSSPMGREAFF

v_gene: TRBV6-2/TRBV6-3
j_gene: TRBJ1-5
d_gene: TRBD1
abundance: NA
CDR3nt: TGTGCCAGCAGTTACGCCGGGGACAGGGATTATGAGCCCCAGCATTTT
CDR3aa: CASSYAGDRDYEPQHF

v_gene: TRBV28
j_gene: TRBJ1-4
d_gene: TRBD1
abundance: few
CDR3nt: TGTGCCAGCACCTTAAGGGACAGGGCGGCTAATGAAAAACTGTTTTTT
CDR3aa: CASTLRDRAANEKLFF

v_gene: TRBV18
j_gene: TRBJ1-6
d_gene: NA
abundance: NA
CDR3nt: TGTGCCAACTCAAGGGCGGAGTCCCAACCCCACTTT
CDR3aa: CANSRAESQPHF

v_gene: TRBV7-6
j_gene: TRBJ2-1
d_gene: TRBD2
abundance: NA
CDR3nt: TGTGCCAGCAGCTTAGGGCTAGCGGGGGGGTATGGCTACAATGAGCAGTTCTTC
CDR3aa: CASSLGLAGGYGYNEQFF

v_gene: TRBV29-1
j_gene: TRBJ2-2
d_gene: NA
abundance: NA
CDR3nt: TGCAGCGTTGGTTTGGGGATAAATTCCGGGGAGCTGTTTTTT
CDR3aa: CSVGLGINSGELFF

v_gene: TRBV7-2
j_gene: TRBJ2-2
d_gene: NA
abundance: many
CDR3nt: TGTGCCAGCAGCCGCCTGACTGAAGTGGGAGAAGGGGAGCTGTTTTTT
CDR3aa: CASSRLTEVGEGELFF

v_gene: TRBV7-9
j_gene: TRBJ2-1
d_gene: NA
abundance: few
CDR3nt: TGTGCCAGCAGCCCCCAACGAGACAAGAGCTCCTACAATGAGCAGTTCTTC
CDR3aa: CASSPQRDKSSYNEQFF

v_gene: TRBV7-8
j_gene: TRBJ2-5
d_gene: NA
abundance: few
CDR3nt: TGTGCCAGCAGCCCCCGGACACAGAAGCAAGAGACCCAGTACTTC
CDR3aa: CASSPRTQKQETQYF

v_gene: TRBV19
j_gene: TRBJ1-1
d_gene: NA
abundance: few
CDR3nt: TGTGCCAGTCGGGGCCCAACTGAAGCTTTCTTT
CDR3aa: CASRGPTEAFF

v_gene: TRBV7-2
j_gene: TRBJ2-3
d_gene: NA
abundance: many
CDR3nt: TGTGCCAGCAGCGGCCTCCTGCGTCTGGGAGATACGCAGTATTTT
CDR3aa: CASSGLLRLGDTQYF

v_gene: TRBV12-3/TRBV12-4
j_gene: TRBJ1-5
d_gene: NA
abundance: NA
CDR3nt: TGTGCCAGCAGTTTCCCTCCTCTGGGCAATCAGCCCCAGCATTTT
CDR3aa: CASSFPPLGNQPQHF

v_gene: TRBV7-6
j_gene: TRBJ2-6
d_gene: NA
abundance: many
CDR3nt: TGTGCTAGTGGTGCCAACGTCCTGACTTTC
CDR3aa: CASGANVLTF